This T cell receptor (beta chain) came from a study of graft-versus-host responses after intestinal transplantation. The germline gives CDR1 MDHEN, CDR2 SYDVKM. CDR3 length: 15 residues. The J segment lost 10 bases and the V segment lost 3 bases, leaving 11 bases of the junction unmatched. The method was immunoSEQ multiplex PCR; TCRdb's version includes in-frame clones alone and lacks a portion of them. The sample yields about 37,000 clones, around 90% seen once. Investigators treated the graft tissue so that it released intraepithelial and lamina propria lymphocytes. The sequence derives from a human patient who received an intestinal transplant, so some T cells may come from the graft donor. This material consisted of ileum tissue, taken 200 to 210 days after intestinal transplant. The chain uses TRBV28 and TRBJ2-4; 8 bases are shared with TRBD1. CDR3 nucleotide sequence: TGTGCCAGCAGTTTCCCCACGACAGGGGTGACTATTCAGTACTTC. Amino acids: CASSFPTTGVTIQYF.